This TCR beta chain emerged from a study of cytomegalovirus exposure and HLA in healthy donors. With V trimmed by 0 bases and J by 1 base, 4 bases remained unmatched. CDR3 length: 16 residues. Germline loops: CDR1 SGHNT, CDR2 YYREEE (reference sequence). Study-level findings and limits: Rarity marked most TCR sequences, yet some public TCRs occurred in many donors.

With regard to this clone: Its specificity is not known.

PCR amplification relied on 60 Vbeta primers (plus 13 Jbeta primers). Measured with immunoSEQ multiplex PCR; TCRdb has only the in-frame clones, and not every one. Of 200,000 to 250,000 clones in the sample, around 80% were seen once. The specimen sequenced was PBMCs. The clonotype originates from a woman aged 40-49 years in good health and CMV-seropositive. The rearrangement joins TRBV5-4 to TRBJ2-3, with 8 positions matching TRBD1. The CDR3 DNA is TGTGCCAGCAGCTTGGCGGCAGGGGGCGGCACAGATACGCAGTATTTT. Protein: CASSLAAGGGTDTQYF.